This T cell receptor (beta chain) was recorded in a study of response to subunit inactivated influenza vaccine. The germline V gene has CDR1 SEHNR and CDR2 FQNEAQ (reference sequence). The CDR3 spans 11 residues. V was clipped by 8 bases and J by 5 bases, with 10 bases between them. General study findings and limits: Authors proposed each seasonal influenza vaccination draws in few new T cells.

Points on this clonotype: The antigen is not known.

TCRdb ran MiXCR on the RT-PCR reads and lists one entry per CDR3 protein. The table has 530,000 or so distinct CDR3 sequences, approximately 10% seen once; the top ten hold 9.5% to 13%. The sequence derives from a man aged 45-65 years who received an inactivated influenza vaccine. The chain joins TRBV7-9 to TRBJ2-7; D perhaps matches TRBD1 (5 bases). Sample: PBMCs from blood, taken on the day of vaccination. The chain's CDR3 is CASEGANEQYF. The DNA for the CDR3 is TGTGCCAGCGAAGGGGCGAACGAGCAGTACTTC.